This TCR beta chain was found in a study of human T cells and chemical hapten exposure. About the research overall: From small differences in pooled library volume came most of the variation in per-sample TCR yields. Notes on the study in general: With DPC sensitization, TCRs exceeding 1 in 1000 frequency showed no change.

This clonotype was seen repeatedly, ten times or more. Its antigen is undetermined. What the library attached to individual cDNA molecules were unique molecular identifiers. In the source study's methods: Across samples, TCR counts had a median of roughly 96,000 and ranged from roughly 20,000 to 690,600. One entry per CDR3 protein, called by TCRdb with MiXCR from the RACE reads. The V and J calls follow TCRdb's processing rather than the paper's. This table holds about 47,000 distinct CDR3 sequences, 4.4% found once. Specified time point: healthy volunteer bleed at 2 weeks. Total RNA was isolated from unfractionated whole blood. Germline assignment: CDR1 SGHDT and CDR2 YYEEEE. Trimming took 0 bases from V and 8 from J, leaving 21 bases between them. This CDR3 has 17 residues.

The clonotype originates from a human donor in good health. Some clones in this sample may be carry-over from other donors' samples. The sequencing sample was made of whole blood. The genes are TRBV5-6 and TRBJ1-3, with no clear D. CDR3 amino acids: CASSLVSYGDNRDTIYF. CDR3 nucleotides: TGTGCCAGCAGCTTGGTTTCATATGGGGATAACAGAGACACCATATATTTT.